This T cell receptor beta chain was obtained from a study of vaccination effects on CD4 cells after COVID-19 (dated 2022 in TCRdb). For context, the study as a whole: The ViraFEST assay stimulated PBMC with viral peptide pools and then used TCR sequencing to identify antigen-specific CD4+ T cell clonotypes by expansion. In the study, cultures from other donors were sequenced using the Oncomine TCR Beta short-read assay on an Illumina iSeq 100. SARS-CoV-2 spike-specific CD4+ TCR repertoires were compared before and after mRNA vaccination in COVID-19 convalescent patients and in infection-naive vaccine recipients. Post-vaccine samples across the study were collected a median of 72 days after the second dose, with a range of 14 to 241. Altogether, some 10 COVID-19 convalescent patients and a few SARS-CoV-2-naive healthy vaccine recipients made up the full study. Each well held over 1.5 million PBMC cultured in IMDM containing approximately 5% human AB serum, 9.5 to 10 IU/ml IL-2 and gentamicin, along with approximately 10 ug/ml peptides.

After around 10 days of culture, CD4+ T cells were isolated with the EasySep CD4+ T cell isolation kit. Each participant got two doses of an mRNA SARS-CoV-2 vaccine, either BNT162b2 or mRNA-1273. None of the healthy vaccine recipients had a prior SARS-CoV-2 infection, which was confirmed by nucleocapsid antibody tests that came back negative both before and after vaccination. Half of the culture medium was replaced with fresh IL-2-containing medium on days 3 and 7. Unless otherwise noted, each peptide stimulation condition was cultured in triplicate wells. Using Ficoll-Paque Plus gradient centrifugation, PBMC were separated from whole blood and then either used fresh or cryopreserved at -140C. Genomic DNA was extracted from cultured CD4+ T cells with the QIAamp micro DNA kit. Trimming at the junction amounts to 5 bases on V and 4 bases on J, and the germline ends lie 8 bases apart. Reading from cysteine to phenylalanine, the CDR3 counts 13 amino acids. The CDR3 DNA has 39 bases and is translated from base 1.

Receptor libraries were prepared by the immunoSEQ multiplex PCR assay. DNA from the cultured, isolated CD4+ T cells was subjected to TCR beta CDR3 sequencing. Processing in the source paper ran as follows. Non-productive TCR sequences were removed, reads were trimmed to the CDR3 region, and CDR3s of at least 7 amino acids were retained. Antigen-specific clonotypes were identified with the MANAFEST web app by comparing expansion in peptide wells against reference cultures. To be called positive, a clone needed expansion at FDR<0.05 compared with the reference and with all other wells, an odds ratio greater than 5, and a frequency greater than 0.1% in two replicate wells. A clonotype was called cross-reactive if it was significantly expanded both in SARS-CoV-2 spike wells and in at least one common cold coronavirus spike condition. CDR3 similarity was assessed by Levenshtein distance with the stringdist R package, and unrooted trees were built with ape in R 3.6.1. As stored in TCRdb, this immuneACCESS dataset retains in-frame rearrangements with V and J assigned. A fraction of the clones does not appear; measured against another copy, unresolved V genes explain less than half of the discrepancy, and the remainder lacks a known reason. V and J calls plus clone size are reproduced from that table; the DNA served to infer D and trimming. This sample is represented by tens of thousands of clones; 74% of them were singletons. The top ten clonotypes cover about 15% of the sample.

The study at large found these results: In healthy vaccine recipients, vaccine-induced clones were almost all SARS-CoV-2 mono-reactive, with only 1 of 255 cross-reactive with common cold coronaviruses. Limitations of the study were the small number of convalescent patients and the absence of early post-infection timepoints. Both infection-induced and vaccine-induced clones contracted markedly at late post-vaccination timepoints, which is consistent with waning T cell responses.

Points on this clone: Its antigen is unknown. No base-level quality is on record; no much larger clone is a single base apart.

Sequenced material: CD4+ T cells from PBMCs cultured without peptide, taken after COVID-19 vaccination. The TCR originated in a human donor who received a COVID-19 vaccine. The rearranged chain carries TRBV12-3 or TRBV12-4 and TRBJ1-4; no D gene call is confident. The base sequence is TGTGCCAGCAGTGACGGTCTTAATGAAAAACTGTTTTTT. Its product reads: CASSDGLNEKLFF.